This TCR beta chain comes out of a study of a mutant IDH1 vaccine in newly diagnosed glioma. For the study at large: Patients were started on vaccination 4-6 weeks after radiotherapy alone, or with temozolomide cycles. Earlier therapy was either radiotherapy, temozolomide, or both, and most got both.

Study results and limitations: Evidence of vaccine-induced immune responses was documented in approximately 93% of patients. Pseudoprogression seemed unrelated to changes in top peripheral T cell clonotypes.

Time point noted: week 11, during vaccination. Vaccinated patients received 300 ug of mutant IDH1 20-mer peptide per dose, with topical imiquimod. Here immunoSEQ multiplex PCR was the method, and the copy in TCRdb shows in-frame clones only, minus some. This sample has about 130,000 clones; about 80% occur once, and the top ten carry around 5.5%. CDR1 and CDR2 from the germline V gene are GTSNPN and SVGIG (reference sequence). V shed 5 bases and J shed 3 bases, with 8 bases lying between them. This CDR3 has 12 amino acids. This clone was recorded at least ten times. Its antigen is not known. The sample in question was PBMCs, obtained from a glioma patient whose treatment included an IDH1 peptide vaccine. This chain uses TRBV30 with TRBJ1-5, with a possible D match to TRBD1 (5 bases). This TCR came from a man in his forties or fifties with glioma. CDR3: CAWGQDNQPQHF. Written as DNA, the CDR3 is TGTGCCTGGGGACAAGACAATCAGCCCCAGCATTTT.